This record looks at one T cell receptor beta chain sequence and its context. Its target antigen remains unknown. It has no much larger one-base neighbor in the sample; base qualities were not kept. This sample was taken from a study of cytomegalovirus exposure and HLA in healthy donors (dated by TCRdb to between 2016 and 2019). For context, the study as a whole: According to an earlier analysis of several hundred of the donors, about 179 million T cells yielded some 120 million unique TCR beta sequences and 276 Gb of sequence data. An early release covering about 600 HLA-typed donors comprised about 300 gigabases of sequencing data and some 79 million unique TCR sequences. Of the 300 to 500 genotyped donors, less than 90% were placed in the genetic ancestry cluster associated with self-reported Caucasian donors. The study aimed to test whether signatures of past pathogen exposure could be identified by cataloging public T cell receptors. The study profiled the T cell repertoires of more than 500 subjects by immunosequencing and related them to cytomegalovirus serostatus. A separate validation cohort of approximately 120 different subjects was used in addition to the 666-subject first cohort. To predict cytomegalovirus infection status, the study brought together high-throughput TCR immunosequencing, statistical association of individual TCRs with disease status, and machine learning. A later analysis re-analyzed previously published TCR beta repertoires from approximately 670 donors and added high-resolution HLA genotyping to study TCR occurrence patterns. Rather than using new phenotypic data, the later analysis identified candidate immune exposures from TCR beta sequences and from how often those sequences occurred across donors. To decide whether each TCR beta V gene segment behaved as functional or pseudogenic, an earlier analysis of fewer than 750 of the donors relied on high-throughput TCR beta sequencing. Donor age, sex, ethnicity and CMV serostatus were collected together with the repertoire data. A later genetic analysis took genome-wide SNP genotypes for about 55% of the 666 donors and used that subset as a discovery cohort. Every discovery cohort repertoire had been produced on one sequencing platform. Class I and class II HLA loci were covered by the typing at four-digit resolution. Typing coverage differed by locus: A, B, C, DRB1 and DQB1 were typed in about 620-640 donors, DQA1 in 500 to 550, DPA1 in some 600, and DPB1 in just under 490. Because of strong linkage in the cohort, roughly five DR-DQ haplotypes were treated as single units for association and clustering. On average, 235,054 unique TCR beta nucleotide sequences were sequenced per donor among more than 350 genotyped donors of the cohort, with roughly 19% of those sequences being non-productive. Summary of the overall study and its limitations: In a later analysis, HLA-associated TCR beta chains showed more clonal expansion and lower generation probabilities than non-associated chains that were equally common. The sequencing pipeline was judged likely to have produced a cluster of highly shared sequence variants as a technical artifact. A further reported finding was that TCR beta sequences accurately predicted the HLA-A and HLA-B alleles for most subjects in the first cohort. A later analysis reported that several top co-occurrence clusters appeared linked to parvovirus B19, influenza, CMV and Epstein-Barr virus. Three of the identified cytomegalovirus-associated TCR beta chains were confirmed in vitro to be specific for cytomegalovirus antigens. Most TCR sequences were observed very rarely across donors, whereas some public TCRs were present in many individuals. For the cohort, immune exposure information was limited to CMV serostatus. In a later analysis, TCR association rates were found to vary across HLA loci, with the most associated TCRs seen for DRB1 alleles and the fewest for HLA-C alleles. A later genetic analysis associated a missense DCLRE1C variant with V-gene and J-gene trimming of TCR beta chains, and an independent cohort replicated the association. In this cohort, only TCR beta chains were sequenced, and detectable features were limited by the absence of alpha or paired-chain data. A later analysis found that most CMV-associated TCR beta chains appeared HLA-restricted, with HLA associations seemingly driven largely by CMV exposure. The study listed 150 to 200 TCR beta chains as associated with cytomegalovirus. When HLA alleles, especially DR and DQ, strongly co-occurred, attributing TCR associations to individual alleles was difficult. The authors suggested that the approach could potentially be generalized to other disease states and immunological phenotypes. Presence/absence analyses assumed roughly uniform sequencing depth across donors, an assumption that may not hold. Broadly in line with IMGT annotations, most TCR beta V segments showed up in productive rearrangements about 90% or about 30% of the time in an earlier analysis of 450 to 600 of the donors. Because counts were too low, around 17 rarely observed V segments, including chromosome 9 orphons, were left out of the earlier analysis of over 550 of the donors. Because HLA typing was missing for some donors at each locus, association tests included only the typed subset. A later analysis associated 16,951 TCR beta sequences with specific HLA alleles at a false discovery rate of 0.05. Correlated functional status among segregating V segments might be attributable to linkage disequilibrium, but an unknown experimental factor could not be ruled out. The classifier was reported to diagnose cytomegalovirus status with high specificity and sensitivity in both the original and validation cohorts. According to a later genetic analysis, donors in an Asian-associated ancestry cluster had fewer N-insertions in productive TCRs than the roughly 700-donor mean. Because the 87-base-pair reads could not distinguish some IMGT-functional V segments, including TRBV6-2 and TRBV6-3, those segments were excluded.

In total, more than 500 healthy bone marrow donors made up the cohort. All cohort members were sampled while nominally healthy, although unrecorded immune exposures were likely present. The donor tested CMV seronegative, placing the donor among the 352 seronegative members of the cohort. A peripheral blood sample was collected from each donor, and TCR beta sequencing was performed on peripheral blood mononuclear cells. Genomic DNA was extracted from the blood cell samples with the Qiagen DNeasy Blood Extraction Kit. After removal of 5 bases from V and 6 bases from J, the junction retains 14 bases not matched to a gene. CDR1 and CDR2, looked up from the germline V gene, are SGHVS and FQNEAQ. The CDR3 spans 17 residues, from the cysteine through the phenylalanine. Left in the record is the CDR3 DNA by itself, 51 bases read in frame from the first base. The library was produced with the immunoSEQ multiplex PCR assay. For the multiplex PCR, a mixture combining 60 forward primers for TCR Vbeta segments and 13 reverse primers for TCR Jbeta segments was used. Amplification of the CDR3 region of rearranged TCR beta genes was performed with a multiplex PCR assay on genomic DNA. Amplified TCR beta libraries were sequenced as 87-base-pair reads on the Illumina HiSeq System. Per the original workflow: A later analysis counted tens of millions of unique TCR beta chains across the 650 to 800 repertoires, and 9.5 million to 11 million of these chains were shared by at least two donors. Raw reads were error-corrected and collapsed into unique sequences with a nearest-neighbor algorithm that merged closely related sequences to remove PCR and sequencing errors. Alignment of CDR3 sequences to IMGT reference sequences was used to assign V, D and J gene segments. Each retained sequence needed at least a six-nucleotide match to both a V gene segment and a J gene segment. Rearrangements were classified as productive when the CDR3 lacked stop codons and remained in frame with V and J, and all other rearrangements were classified as non-productive. CDR3 was defined according to IMGT convention as the region running from the second conserved V-encoded cysteine to the conserved J-encoded phenylalanine. The earlier analysis of some 600 of the donors excluded sequences that lacked an unambiguous match to a single V gene segment. An earlier analysis of around 600 of the donors classified V segments as functional when productive rearrangements were above 56.7% and as segregating when the standard deviation between donors was above 5%. A statistical classification framework was developed to diagnose cytomegalovirus status using the catalog of TCR beta chain sequences. A later analysis assigned V and J genes by comparing TCR nucleotide sequences with IMGT/GENE-DB human TR gene sequences. A later analysis assigned CDR3 sequences and most-parsimonious VDJ recombination scenarios with the TCRdist pipeline. In a later analysis, each TCR beta chain was defined by its CDR3 amino acid sequence together with its V-gene family, and reads lacking a unique V-gene family were excluded. In a later analysis, fewer than 600 highly shared, low-generation-probability nucleotide sequences were removed to address suspected cross-contamination and a sequencing artifact. For each public chain, a later analysis derived a clonal expansion index from normalized ranks of inferred template counts within each repertoire. Generation probabilities in a later analysis came from a VDJ recombination model fitted to out-of-frame rearrangements, and those results were checked against IGoR. Hypergeometric tests were used in a later analysis to score TCR-TCR, TCR-HLA and TCR-CMV co-occurrence, with a repertoire-size bias correction applied to the TCR pairs. A later analysis estimated false discovery rates by permuting HLA or CMV assignments 20 times. A later analysis grouped co-occurring TCRs with DBSCAN, adding TCRdist sequence similarity when clustering within HLA-allele-positive subsets. Repertoires with fewer than 30,000 or more than 120,000 public chains were left out of co-occurrence clustering, as were about 5 repertoires with anomalous nucleotide sharing. Sourced from immuneACCESS, this table was stored by TCRdb with only in-frame sequences that have V and J called. A share of the clones is absent; for the studies checked, an unresolved V gene accounts for under half, and the remainder has no known explanation. That table is the source of V, J and clone size, and D and trimming were worked out from the DNA. Within this sample are roughly 100,000 clones, with about 78% of them counted one time only. Around 1.3% of the sample rests with the top ten.

Recombination linked TRBV7-8 to TRBJ1-5, with 9 central nucleotides matching TRBD1. This TCR was sampled from a man under 40 in good health and CMV-seronegative. Input material: PBMCs. The nucleotide sequence reads as follows: TGTGCCAGCAGCCTCCTATCAACAGGGGGCGTGCCTCAGCCCCAGCATTTT. It translates as CASSLLSTGGVPQPQHF.